This T cell receptor beta chain was retrieved from a study of shared clonotypes between healthy human individuals. Sorted-subset replicate PCR reactions contained around 220 ng DNA, corresponding to tens of thousands of T cell genomes. Libraries were prepared by immunoSEQ multiplex PCR; TCRdb keeps only in-frame clonotypes and omits some of them. The sample records 2 million to 3 million clones, roughly 92% being singletons. The J segment lost 2 bases and the V segment lost 6 bases, leaving 6 bases of the junction unmatched. The CDR3 runs 15 residues. CDR1 MDHEN and CDR2 SYDVKM come from the germline V gene. Study observations and caveats: Naive CD4 clonotypes were shared across a handful of donors at roughly 5%. The low donor count limited represented genetic and exposure-history diversity.

Comments on this clone: Its specificity is not known.

Sequencing input: naive CD4+ T cells sorted from blood. Subset of the sample: CD45RA+ positively selected. This receptor was identified in a man in his late teens or twenties in good health. V and J are TRBV28 and TRBJ2-3, with 9 bases that match TRBD1. The CDR3 DNA sequence: TGTGCCAGCAGGGGACAGGGCGGGAACACAGATACGCAGTATTTT. As protein: CASRGQGGNTDTQYF.